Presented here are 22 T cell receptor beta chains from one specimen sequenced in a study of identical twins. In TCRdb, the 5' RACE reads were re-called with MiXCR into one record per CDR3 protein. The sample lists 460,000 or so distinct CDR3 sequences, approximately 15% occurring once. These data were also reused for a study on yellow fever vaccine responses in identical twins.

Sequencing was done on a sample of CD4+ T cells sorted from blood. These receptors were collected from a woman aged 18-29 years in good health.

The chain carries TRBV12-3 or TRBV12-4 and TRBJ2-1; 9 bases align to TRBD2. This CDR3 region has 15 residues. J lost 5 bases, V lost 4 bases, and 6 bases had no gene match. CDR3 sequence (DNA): TGTGCCAGCAGTTCCGGGACTAGCAGGGACAATGAGCAGTTCTTC. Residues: CASSSGTSRDNEQFF.

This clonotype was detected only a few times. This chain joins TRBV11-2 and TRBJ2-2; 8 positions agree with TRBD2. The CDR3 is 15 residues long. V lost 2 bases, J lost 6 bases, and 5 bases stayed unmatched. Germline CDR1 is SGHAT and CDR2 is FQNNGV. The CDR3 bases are TGTGCCAGCAGCTTAAAAGGACTAGCCCCCGGGGAGCTGTTTTTT. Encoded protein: CASSLKGLAPGELFF.

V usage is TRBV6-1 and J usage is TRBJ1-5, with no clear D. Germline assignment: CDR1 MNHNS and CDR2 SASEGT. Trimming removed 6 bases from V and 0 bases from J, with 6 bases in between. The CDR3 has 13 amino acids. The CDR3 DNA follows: TGTGCCAGCAGGGATCATAGCAATCAGCCCCAGCATTTT. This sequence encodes CASRDHSNQPQHF.

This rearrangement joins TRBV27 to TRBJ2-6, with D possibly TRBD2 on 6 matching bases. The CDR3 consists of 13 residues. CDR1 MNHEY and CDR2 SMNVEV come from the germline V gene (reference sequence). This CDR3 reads CGTRGLGANVLTF. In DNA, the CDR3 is TGTGGGACACGGGGGTTAGGGGCCAACGTCCTGACTTTC.

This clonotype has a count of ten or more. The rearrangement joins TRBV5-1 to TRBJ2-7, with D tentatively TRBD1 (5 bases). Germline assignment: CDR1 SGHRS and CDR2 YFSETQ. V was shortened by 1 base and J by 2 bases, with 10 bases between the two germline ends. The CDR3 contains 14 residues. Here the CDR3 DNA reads TGCGCCAGCAGCTTGATCGCAGGGACCTACGAGCAGTACTTC. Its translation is CASSLIAGTYEQYF.

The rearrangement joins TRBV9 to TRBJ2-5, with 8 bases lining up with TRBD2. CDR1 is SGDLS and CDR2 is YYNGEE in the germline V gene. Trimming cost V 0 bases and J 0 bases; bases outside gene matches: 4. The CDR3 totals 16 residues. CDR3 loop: CASSVESGGNQETQYF. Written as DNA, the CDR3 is TGTGCCAGCAGCGTAGAAAGCGGGGGCAACCAAGAGACCCAGTACTTC.

CDR3 nucleotides: TGTGCCAGCAGCTTTAGGAGGCTAGCGGGAGTTGTTGGGTACGAGCAGTACTTC. Its translation is CASSFRRLAGVVGYEQYF. This chain joins TRBV11-1 and TRBJ2-7; 10 nucleotides match TRBD2. The V gene end was trimmed by 3 bases and the J gene end by 4 bases; junction bases not matched to a gene: 15. This CDR3 has 18 amino acids. Germline CDR1 SGHAT, CDR2 FQDESV (reference sequence).

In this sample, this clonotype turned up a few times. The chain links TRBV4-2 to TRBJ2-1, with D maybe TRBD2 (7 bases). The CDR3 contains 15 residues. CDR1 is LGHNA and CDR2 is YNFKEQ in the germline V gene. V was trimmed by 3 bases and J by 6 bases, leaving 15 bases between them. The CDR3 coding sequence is TGTGCCAGCAGCCATCACAAGGGGGGGAGCAATGAGCAGTTCTTC. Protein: CASSHHKGGSNEQFF.

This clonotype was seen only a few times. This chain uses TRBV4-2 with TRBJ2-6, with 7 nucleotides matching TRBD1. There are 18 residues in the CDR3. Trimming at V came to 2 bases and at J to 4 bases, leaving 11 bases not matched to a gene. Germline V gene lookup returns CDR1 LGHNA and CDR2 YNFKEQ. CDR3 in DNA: TGTGCCAGCAGCCAACTCCTGACAGGGTCAGCCGGGGCCAACGTCCTGACTTTC. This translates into CASSQLLTGSAGANVLTF.

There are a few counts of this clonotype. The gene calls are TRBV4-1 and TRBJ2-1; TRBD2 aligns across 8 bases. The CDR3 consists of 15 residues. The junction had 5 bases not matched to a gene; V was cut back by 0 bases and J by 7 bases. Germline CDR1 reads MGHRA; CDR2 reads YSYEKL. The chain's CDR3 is CASSQDPGLGNEQFF. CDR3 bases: TGCGCCAGCAGCCAAGATCCGGGACTAGGGAATGAGCAGTTCTTC.

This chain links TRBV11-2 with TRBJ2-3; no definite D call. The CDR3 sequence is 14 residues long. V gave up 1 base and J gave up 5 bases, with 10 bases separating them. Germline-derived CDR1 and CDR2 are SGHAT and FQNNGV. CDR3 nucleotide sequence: TGTGCCAGCAGCTTAGGGGATTTCGGAGATACGCAGTATTTT. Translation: CASSLGDFGDTQYF. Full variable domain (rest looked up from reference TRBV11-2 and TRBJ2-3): EAGVAQSPRYKIIEKRQSVAFWCNPISGHATLYWYQQILGQGPKLLIQFQNNGVVDDSQLPKDRFSAERLKGVDSTLKIQPAKLEDSAVYLCASSLGDFGDTQYFGPGTRLTVL.

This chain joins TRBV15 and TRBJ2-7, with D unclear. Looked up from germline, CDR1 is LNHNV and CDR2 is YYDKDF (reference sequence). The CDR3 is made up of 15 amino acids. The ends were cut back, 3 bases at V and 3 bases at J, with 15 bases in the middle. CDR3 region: CATSRSGPSFYEQYF. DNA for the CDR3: TGTGCCACCAGCAGGAGTGGACCGAGCTTCTACGAGCAGTACTTC.

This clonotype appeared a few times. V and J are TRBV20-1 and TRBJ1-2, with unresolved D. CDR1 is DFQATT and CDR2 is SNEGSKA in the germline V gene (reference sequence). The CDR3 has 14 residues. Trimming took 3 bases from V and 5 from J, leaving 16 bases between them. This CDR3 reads CSASIPGLPYGYTF. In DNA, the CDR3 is TGCAGTGCTAGTATTCCAGGCCTCCCATATGGCTACACCTTC.

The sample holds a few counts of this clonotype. The CDR3 sequence is CASRQGGQGPDTQYF. The CDR3 DNA reads as TGTGCCAGCAGACAAGGGGGACAGGGACCAGATACGCAGTATTTT. This rearrangement joins TRBV12-3 or TRBV12-4 to TRBJ2-3, with TRBD1 matching over 9 bases. Trimming cost V 6 bases and J 4 bases; bases outside gene matches: 8. The CDR3 is 15 residues long.

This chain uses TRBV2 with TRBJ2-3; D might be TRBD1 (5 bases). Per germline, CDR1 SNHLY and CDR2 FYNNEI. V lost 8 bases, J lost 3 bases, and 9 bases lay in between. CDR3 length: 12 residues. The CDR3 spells CASVRQTDTQYF. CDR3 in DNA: TGTGCCAGCGTCCGACAGACAGATACGCAGTATTTT.

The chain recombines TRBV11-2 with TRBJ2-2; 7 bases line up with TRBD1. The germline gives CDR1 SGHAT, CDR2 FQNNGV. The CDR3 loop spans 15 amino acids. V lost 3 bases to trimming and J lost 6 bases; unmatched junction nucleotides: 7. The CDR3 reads CASSFTGASAGELFF. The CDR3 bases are TGTGCCAGCAGCTTTACAGGGGCCTCCGCCGGGGAGCTGTTTTTT.

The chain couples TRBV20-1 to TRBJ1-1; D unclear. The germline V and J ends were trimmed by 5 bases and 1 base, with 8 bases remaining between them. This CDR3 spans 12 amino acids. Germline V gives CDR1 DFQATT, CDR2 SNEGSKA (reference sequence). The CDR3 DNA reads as TGCAGTGCTCGCGGAACGAACACTGAAGCTTTCTTT. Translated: CSARGTNTEAFF.

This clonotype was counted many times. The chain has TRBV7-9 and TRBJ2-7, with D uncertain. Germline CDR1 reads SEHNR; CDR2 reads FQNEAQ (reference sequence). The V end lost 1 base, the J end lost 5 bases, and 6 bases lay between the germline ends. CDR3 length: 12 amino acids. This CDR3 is CASSLVGNEQYF. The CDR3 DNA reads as TGTGCCAGCAGCTTAGTTGGTAACGAGCAGTACTTC. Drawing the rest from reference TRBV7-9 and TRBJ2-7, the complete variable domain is DTGVSQNPRHKITKRGQNVTFRCDPISEHNRLYWYRQTLGQGPEFLTYFQNEAQLEKSRLLSDRFSAERPKGSFSTLEIQRTEQGDSAMYLCASSLVGNEQYFGPGTRLTVT.

This chain's CDR3 is CAGEGTNTGELFF. The CDR3 DNA reads as TGTGCCGGGGAGGGTACGAACACCGGGGAGCTGTTTTTT. The chain couples TRBV28 to TRBJ2-2, with 7 bases fitting TRBD2. V lost 11 bases and J lost 0; bases outside the gene matches: 3. Germline V lookup: CDR1 MDHEN, CDR2 SYDVKM. CDR3 length: 13 amino acids.

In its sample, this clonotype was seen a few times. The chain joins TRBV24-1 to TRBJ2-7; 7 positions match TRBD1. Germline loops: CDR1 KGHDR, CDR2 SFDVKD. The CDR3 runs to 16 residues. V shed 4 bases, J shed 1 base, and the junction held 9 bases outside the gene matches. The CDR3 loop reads CATSDHGQVSSYEQYF. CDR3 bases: TGTGCCACCAGTGACCACGGACAGGTATCATCCTACGAGCAGTACTTC.

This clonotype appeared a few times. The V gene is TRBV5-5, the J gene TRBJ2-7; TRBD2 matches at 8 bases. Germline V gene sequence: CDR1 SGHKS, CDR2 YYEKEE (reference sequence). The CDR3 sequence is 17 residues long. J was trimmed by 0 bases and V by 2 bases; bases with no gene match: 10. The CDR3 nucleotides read TGTGCCAGCAGCTTTCCAGCGGGAGCAGATGGCTCCTACGAGCAGTACTTC. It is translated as CASSFPAGADGSYEQYF.

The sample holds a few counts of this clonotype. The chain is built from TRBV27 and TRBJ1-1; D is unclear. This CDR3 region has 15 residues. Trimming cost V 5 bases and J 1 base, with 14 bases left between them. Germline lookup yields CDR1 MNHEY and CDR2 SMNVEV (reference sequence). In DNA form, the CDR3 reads TGTGCCAGCAGTCTGTCCGGTCCAGGGAACACTGAAGCTTTCTTT. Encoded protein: CASSLSGPGNTEAFF.